This passage covers 2 T cell receptor beta chains from one sample sequenced in a study of blood T cell repertoires in COVID-19. Libraries were prepared by immunoSEQ multiplex PCR; TCRdb keeps only in-frame clonotypes and omits some of them. The profile covers over 50,000 clones, with 70% to 90% appearing a single time and 6% to 7% taken by the ten largest. The specimen sequenced was peripheral blood. These receptors were collected from a man in his sixties with acute or convalescent COVID-19.

The rearrangement uses TRBV19 and TRBJ1-1, with D hard to call. V was shortened by 3 bases and J by 0 bases, with 11 bases between the two germline ends. The CDR3 spans 15 residues. Per germline, CDR1 LNHDA and CDR2 SQIVND (reference sequence). CDR3 in amino acids: CASSMSGNLNTEAFF. The CDR3 nucleotides are TGTGCCAGTAGTATGTCAGGTAACTTGAACACTGAAGCTTTCTTT.

This chain joins TRBV7-9 and TRBJ2-7, with D tentatively TRBD1 (5 bases). CDR1 and CDR2 (germline): SEHNR, FQNEAQ (reference sequence). V lost 1 base, J lost 2 bases, and 9 bases lay in between. The CDR3 has 14 amino acids. The CDR3 sequence is CASSLDRPTYEQYF. The CDR3 DNA sequence: TGTGCCAGCAGCTTAGACAGGCCCACCTACGAGCAGTACTTC.